The rows below give T cell receptor beta chains drawn from one sample of a study of blood T cell repertoires in COVID-19. TCRdb keeps only in-frame clones here, not all; method: immunoSEQ multiplex PCR. Counted here are 200,000 to 300,000 clones, 87% occurring once; the ten biggest clones make up more than 1.3%. The sequenced material came from peripheral blood. The source is a woman between 35 and 50 years old who had recovered from COVID-19. CDR3s include the opening cysteine and the closing phenylalanine or tryptophan. D genes are given only for firm matches. For some rows the clone size is stated as once, few or many, or as a class when expanded; others skip it.

V gene	J gene	clone size	D gene	CDR3 protein	CDR3 DNA
TRBV29-1	TRBJ1-2	-	-	CSVDDRSYGYTF	TGCAGCGTGGACGACAGGTCCTATGGCTACACCTTC
TRBV4-2	TRBJ2-5	-	-	CASSQGPYETQYF	TGTGCCAGCAGCCAAGGGCCGTATGAGACCCAGTACTTC
TRBV15	TRBJ2-7	-	-	CATSRDPLGGGYEQYF	TGTGCCACCAGCAGAGATCCCCTAGGGGGGGGTTACGAGCAGTACTTC
TRBV9	TRBJ1-5	-	-	CASSVGENQPQHF	TGTGCCAGCAGCGTAGGGGAGAATCAGCCCCAGCATTTT
TRBV18	TRBJ1-1	-	TRBD1	CASSRQQGMNTEAFF	TGTGCCAGCTCACGCCAACAGGGGATGAACACTGAAGCTTTCTTT
TRBV27	TRBJ2-5	many	-	CASSPRDYQETQYF	TGTGCCAGCAGTCCCCGGGACTACCAAGAGACCCAGTACTTC
TRBV5-6	TRBJ1-1	few	TRBD1	CASSFGPGTVNTEAFF	TGTGCCAGCAGCTTCGGCCCCGGGACAGTTAACACTGAAGCTTTCTTT
TRBV29-1	TRBJ1-1	-	TRBD1	CSGVQGAGTEAFF	TGCAGCGGGGTACAGGGGGCCGGCACTGAAGCTTTCTTT
TRBV4-3	TRBJ1-2	-	TRBD1	CASSQGTGGRGYTF	TGCGCCAGCAGCCAGGGGACAGGGGGCAGGGGCTACACCTTC
TRBV3-1/TRBV3-2	TRBJ1-5	-	-	CASSQSWAGESGNQPQHF	TGTGCCAGCAGCCAGTCCTGGGCAGGGGAATCGGGCAATCAGCCCCAGCATTTT
TRBV2	TRBJ2-7	-	-	CASSRDRPGEQYF	TGTGCCAGCAGTAGAGACCGGCCGGGGGAGCAGTACTTC
TRBV7-2	TRBJ2-5	once	-	CASSFQHGGGETQYF	TGTGCCAGCAGCTTCCAACACGGGGGTGGGGAGACCCAGTACTTC
TRBV27	TRBJ1-1	-	-	CASSLVYEAEAFF	TGTGCCAGCAGTTTAGTTTATGAGGCTGAAGCTTTCTTT
TRBV6-1	TRBJ1-6	-	-	CASSEASGVYNSPLHF	TGTGCCAGCAGTGAAGCTTCCGGGGTCTATAATTCACCCCTCCACTTT
TRBV5-4	TRBJ2-2	-	TRBD1	CASSSTGTGFTGELFF	TGTGCCAGCAGCTCAACCGGGACAGGGTTCACCGGGGAGCTGTTTTTT
TRBV12-3/TRBV12-4	TRBJ1-1	-	-	CASRLSGAEAFF	TGTGCCAGCAGGCTTTCAGGGGCTGAAGCTTTCTTT
TRBV20-1	TRBJ1-2	once	-	CSASLRNSNYGYTF	TGCAGTGCTAGTCTCAGGAACTCTAACTATGGCTACACCTTC
TRBV12-3/TRBV12-4	TRBJ2-7	-	-	CASSLELAYEQYF	TGTGCCAGCAGCCTCGAACTGGCCTACGAGCAGTACTTC
TRBV30	TRBJ1-1	-	-	CAWSVRRRGVLNTEAFF	TGTGCCTGGAGTGTACGTCGACGCGGGGTTCTGAACACTGAAGCTTTCTTT
TRBV11-2	TRBJ2-1	-	TRBD2	CASSLVRGARNEQFF	TGTGCCAGCAGCTTAGTGCGGGGGGCGCGCAATGAGCAGTTCTTC
TRBV5-5	TRBJ2-5	-	-	CASSTGPAGETQYF	TGTGCCAGCAGCACGGGACCCGCGGGGGAGACCCAGTACTTC
TRBV12-5	TRBJ1-1	-	-	CASAREDGTEAFF	TGTGCTAGTGCCCGGGAAGATGGGACTGAAGCTTTCTTT
TRBV6-5	TRBJ1-2	-	-	CASSYSPQGSDGYTF	TGTGCCAGCAGTTACTCCCCACAGGGCTCTGATGGCTACACCTTC
TRBV4-3	TRBJ1-4	-	-	CASSQDPPGTETNEKLFF	TGCGCCAGCAGCCAAGATCCCCCAGGTACAGAAACTAATGAAAAACTGTTTTTT
TRBV7-9	TRBJ2-1	once	TRBD2	CASSLPAGGNEQFF	TGTGCCAGCAGCTTACCGGCGGGGGGCAATGAGCAGTTCTTC
TRBV9	TRBJ1-6	-	-	CASSPAGGNSPLHF	TGTGCCAGCAGCCCAGCCGGGGGTAACTCACCCCTCCACTTT
TRBV12-5	TRBJ1-1	-	TRBD1	CASGLETGSEAFF	TGTGCTAGTGGTTTGGAGACAGGGAGTGAAGCTTTCTTT
TRBV11-2	TRBJ2-1	once	-	CASSSDQGTHEQFF	TGTGCCAGCAGCTCGGACCAGGGGACCCATGAGCAGTTCTTC
TRBV9	TRBJ1-2	-	TRBD1	CASSDPRDSLNGYTF	TGTGCCAGCAGCGACCCGAGGGACAGCCTTAATGGCTACACCTTC
TRBV30	TRBJ1-2	-	-	CAWSVLGGGRSYGYTF	TGTGCCTGGAGTGTATTGGGGGGGGGCAGGTCCTATGGCTACACCTTC
TRBV23-1	TRBJ1-4	-	TRBD1	CASRYGQGDEKLFF	TGCGCCAGCAGGTACGGACAGGGGGATGAAAAACTGTTTTTT
TRBV3-1/TRBV3-2	TRBJ2-5	-	TRBD2	CASSLTSGGGQETQYF	TGTGCCAGCAGCCTGACTAGCGGGGGGGGGCAAGAGACCCAGTACTTC
TRBV5-4	TRBJ1-2	-	-	CASSSRGGYTF	TGTGCCAGCAGCTCCAGGGGTGGCTACACCTTC
TRBV4-1	TRBJ1-2	-	-	CASSQELAGAGYGYTF	TGCGCCAGCAGCCAAGAGCTGGCGGGGGCGGGCTATGGCTACACCTTC
TRBV5-6	TRBJ2-1	-	TRBD2	CASSSLKAGGRYNEQFF	TGTGCCAGCAGCTCTCTTAAAGCGGGGGGCCGCTACAATGAGCAGTTCTTC
TRBV4-3	TRBJ2-1	-	TRBD2	CASSFKRGGRNEQFF	TGCGCCAGCAGCTTCAAGCGGGGGGGCCGTAATGAGCAGTTCTTC
TRBV21-1	TRBJ2-7	-	-	CASSKLAYEQYF	TGTGCCAGCAGCAAACTCGCCTACGAGCAGTACTTC
TRBV2	TRBJ2-1	-	TRBD2	CASTPSGDSYNEQFF	TGTGCCAGCACCCCCAGCGGGGACTCCTACAATGAGCAGTTCTTC
TRBV11-2	TRBJ1-2	-	-	CASSLDQGVAYNYGYTF	TGTGCCAGCAGCTTAGACCAGGGCGTTGCTTATAACTATGGCTACACCTTC
TRBV18	TRBJ1-2	-	TRBD1	CASSPLQGVEGYTF	TGTGCCAGCTCACCGCTACAGGGGGTGGAGGGCTACACCTTC
TRBV27	TRBJ2-3	-	TRBD2	CASSWRGDTDTQYF	TGTGCCAGCAGTTGGCGGGGGGACACAGATACGCAGTATTTT
TRBV13	TRBJ2-7	few	-	CASSLSRRGYYEQYF	TGTGCCAGCAGCTTAAGCAGGCGGGGCTATTACGAGCAGTACTTC
TRBV10-2	TRBJ1-1	-	TRBD1	CASRGTANTEAFF	TGCGCCAGCAGGGGGACAGCAAACACTGAAGCTTTCTTT
TRBV12-3/TRBV12-4	TRBJ1-1	-	-	CASSLGGREAFF	TGTGCCAGCAGTTTAGGCGGGCGAGAAGCTTTCTTT
TRBV7-9	TRBJ1-2	few	-	CASSLGGSGTTDYGYTF	TGTGCCAGCAGCTTAGGCGGCTCCGGGACAACTGACTATGGCTACACCTTC
TRBV20-1	TRBJ1-3	-	-	CSANRGMTIYF	TGCAGTGCTAATCGGGGGATGACCATATATTTT
TRBV19	TRBJ1-4	-	TRBD1	CASRTGTNEKLFF	TGTGCCAGCCGGACAGGGACTAATGAAAAACTGTTTTTT
TRBV5-4	TRBJ2-2	once	-	CASSSQDTGELFF	TGTGCCAGCAGCTCCCAGGACACCGGGGAGCTGTTTTTT
TRBV3-1/TRBV3-2	TRBJ2-7	-	-	CASSRFRETYEQYF	TGTGCCAGCAGCCGATTCAGGGAAACCTACGAGCAGTACTTC
TRBV30	TRBJ1-4	-	TRBD1	CAWIGKGAGEKLFF	TGTGCCTGGATTGGAAAGGGGGCGGGTGAAAAACTGTTTTTT
TRBV9	TRBJ1-2	-	TRBD1	CASSARGDRGPPGGYTF	TGTGCCAGCAGCGCAAGGGGGGACAGGGGGCCACCCGGCGGCTACACCTTC
TRBV5-1	TRBJ1-1	-	TRBD1	CASGQGAANTEAFF	TGCGCCAGCGGACAGGGGGCTGCGAACACTGAAGCTTTCTTT
TRBV10-3	TRBJ1-6	-	-	CAISAPRAQAGDSPLHF	TGTGCCATCAGTGCCCCGAGGGCACAGGCGGGAGATTCACCCCTCCACTTT
TRBV29-1	TRBJ1-3	-	TRBD1	CSVENRGQGNTIYF	TGCAGCGTTGAAAATAGGGGGCAAGGAAACACCATATATTTT
TRBV6-5	TRBJ1-6	-	TRBD1	CATGVQGTPLHF	TGTGCCACCGGCGTACAGGGGACACCCCTCCACTTT
TRBV9	TRBJ2-7	-	TRBD1	CASSARRTGSTLGQYF	TGTGCCAGCAGCGCCAGAAGGACAGGGTCAACCCTGGGGCAGTACTTC
TRBV5-5	TRBJ1-2	-	TRBD1	CASSSGRGRIYGYTF	TGTGCCAGCAGCAGCGGCAGGGGGCGCATCTATGGCTACACCTTC
TRBV5-6	TRBJ2-3	-	-	CASSLFSVTDTQYF	TGTGCCAGCAGCTTGTTTTCAGTCACAGATACGCAGTATTTT
TRBV19	TRBJ1-4	-	TRBD1	CASSIEQGSELFF	TGTGCCAGTAGTATAGAACAGGGGAGTGAACTGTTTTTT
TRBV19	TRBJ1-5	-	-	CASSPRPRSNQPQHF	TGTGCCAGTAGTCCCCGCCCCAGGAGCAATCAGCCCCAGCATTTT